This T cell receptor (beta chain) appears in the sequencing data of a study of neurological immune-mediated disorders. Study context: A relapsing-remitting course was seen in about 90% of the roughly 35 multiple sclerosis patients and a secondary progressive course in 3.

V lost 6 bases and J lost 0, with 9 bases in between. This CDR3 is built from 13 residues. 5'RACE with 10-nucleotide random UMIs produced the cDNA. Every sequencing run returned over 190 million TCR-beta sequences, which were derived from 15-18 subjects. TCRdb processed the 5' RACE reads anew with MiXCR; each CDR3 protein has one entry. This sample has about 74,000 distinct CDR3 sequences, with around 5.2% found just once. The table lists this clonotype with many counts. Libraries used 2 million unsorted PBMCs kept frozen in RNAlater. The TCR comes from a man between 18 and 29 years old with multiple sclerosis. The chain recombines TRBV12-3 or TRBV12-4 with TRBJ2-7; D remains ambiguous. The sequenced sample consisted of PBMCs. The CDR3 DNA sequence: TGTGCCAGCAGACAAGACGGCTCCTACGAGCAGTACTTC. Translating it yields CASRQDGSYEQYF.